This T cell receptor beta chain was identified in a study of T cells in Graves' hyperthyroidism and ophthalmopathy. Whole-study findings and limits: Blood also carried most thyroid clonotypes expanded above 0.001.

Amplified regions were TCR beta CDR3 sequences from RNA transcripts. TCR CDR3 regions were first amplified by RT-PCR with HTBI primers. TCRdb processed the multiplex PCR reads anew with MiXCR; each CDR3 protein has one entry. The table shows 75,000 to 100,000 distinct CDR3 sequences, with around 52% occurring only once. This CDR3 has 13 residues. Trimming left V 5 bases short and J 3 bases short, with 8 bases between. On this clonotype: Its specificity is unknown.

For Graves' hyperthyroidism to be stable, ophthalmopathy could not progress within 18 months. The study enrolled patients aged 18 to 65 with newly diagnosed hyperthyroidism of under 2 months' duration. A patient was excluded if there was uncontrolled infection, other autoimmune disease, pregnancy or lactation. Specimen: blood. The TCR was taken from a woman aged 40 to 50 with Graves' hyperthyroidism. J is TRBJ1-3 and V is TRBV12-3 or TRBV12-4; D is unresolved. CDR3 in amino acids: CASSPRLGNTIYF. The CDR3, as DNA: TGTGCCAGCAGTCCGCGACTTGGAAACACCATATATTTT.